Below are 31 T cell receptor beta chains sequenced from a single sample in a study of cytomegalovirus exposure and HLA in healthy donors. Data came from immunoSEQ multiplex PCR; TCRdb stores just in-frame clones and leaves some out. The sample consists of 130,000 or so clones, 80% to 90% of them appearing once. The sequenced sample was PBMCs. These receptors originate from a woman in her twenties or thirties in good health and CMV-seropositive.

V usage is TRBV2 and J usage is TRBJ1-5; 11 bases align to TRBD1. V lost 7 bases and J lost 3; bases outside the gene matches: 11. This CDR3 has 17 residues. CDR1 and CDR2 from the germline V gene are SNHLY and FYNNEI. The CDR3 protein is CASNGGQGASINQPQHF. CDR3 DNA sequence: TGTGCCAGCAACGGCGGACAGGGGGCCTCCATCAATCAGCCCCAGCATTTT. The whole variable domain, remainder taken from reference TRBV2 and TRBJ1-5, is EPEVTQTPSHQVTQMGQEVILRCVPISNHLYFYWYRQILGQKVEFLVSFYNNEISEKSEIFDDQFSVERPDGSNFTLKIRSTKLEDSAMYFCASNGGQGASINQPQHFGDGTRLSIL.

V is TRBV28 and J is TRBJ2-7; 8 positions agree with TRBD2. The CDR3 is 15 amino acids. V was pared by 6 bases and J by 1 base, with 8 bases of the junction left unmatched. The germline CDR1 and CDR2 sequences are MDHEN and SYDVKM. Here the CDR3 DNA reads TGTGCCAGCAGCCACCCTAGCGGGCGATCCTACGAGCAGTACTTC. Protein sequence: CASSHPSGRSYEQYF.

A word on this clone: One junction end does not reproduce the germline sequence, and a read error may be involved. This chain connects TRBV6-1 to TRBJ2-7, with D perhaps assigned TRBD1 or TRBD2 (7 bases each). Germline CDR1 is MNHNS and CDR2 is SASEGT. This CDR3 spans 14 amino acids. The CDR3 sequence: CARRGGAGSYEQYF. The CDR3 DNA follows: TGTGCCCGCAGGGGGGGGGCGGGCTCCTACGAGCAGTACTTC.

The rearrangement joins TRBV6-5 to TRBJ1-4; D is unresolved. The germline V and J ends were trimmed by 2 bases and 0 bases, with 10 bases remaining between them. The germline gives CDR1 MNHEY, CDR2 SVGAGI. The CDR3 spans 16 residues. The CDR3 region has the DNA TGTGCCAGCAGTTACCCCGTGGAGGCAACTAATGAAAAACTGTTTTTT. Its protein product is CASSYPVEATNEKLFF.

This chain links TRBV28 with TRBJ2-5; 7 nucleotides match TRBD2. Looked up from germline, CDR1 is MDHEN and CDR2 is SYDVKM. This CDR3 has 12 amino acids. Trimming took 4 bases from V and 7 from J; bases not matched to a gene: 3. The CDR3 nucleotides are TGTGCCAGCAGTTGGGAGGGTGGGACCCAGTACTTC. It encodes CASSWEGGTQYF.

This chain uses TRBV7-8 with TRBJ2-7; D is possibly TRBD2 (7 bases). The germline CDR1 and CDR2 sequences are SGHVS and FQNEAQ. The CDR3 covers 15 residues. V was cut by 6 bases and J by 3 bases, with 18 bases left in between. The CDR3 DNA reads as TGTGCCAGCAGTCTACGAGGGGGGGAACACTACGAGCAGTACTTC. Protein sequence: CASSLRGGEHYEQYF.

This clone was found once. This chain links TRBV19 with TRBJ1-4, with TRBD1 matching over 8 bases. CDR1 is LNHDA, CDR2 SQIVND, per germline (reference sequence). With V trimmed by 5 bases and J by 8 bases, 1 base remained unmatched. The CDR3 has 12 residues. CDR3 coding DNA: TGTGCCAGTAGTGGACAGGGAGAAAAACTGTTTTTT. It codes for CASSGQGEKLFF.

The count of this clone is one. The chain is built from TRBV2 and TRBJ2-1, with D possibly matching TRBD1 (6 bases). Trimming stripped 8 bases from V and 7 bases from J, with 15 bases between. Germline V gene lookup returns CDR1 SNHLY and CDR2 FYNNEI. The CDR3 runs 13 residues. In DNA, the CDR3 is TGTGCCAGCGTATCAGGGGATAGGAATGAGCAGTTCTTC. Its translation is CASVSGDRNEQFF.

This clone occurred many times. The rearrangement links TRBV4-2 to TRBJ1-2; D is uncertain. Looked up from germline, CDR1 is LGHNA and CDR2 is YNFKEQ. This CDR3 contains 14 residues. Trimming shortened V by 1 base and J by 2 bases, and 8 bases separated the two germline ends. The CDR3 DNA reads TGTGCCAGCAGCCAAGCCCCCGGGAACTATGGCTACACCTTC. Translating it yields CASSQAPGNYGYTF.

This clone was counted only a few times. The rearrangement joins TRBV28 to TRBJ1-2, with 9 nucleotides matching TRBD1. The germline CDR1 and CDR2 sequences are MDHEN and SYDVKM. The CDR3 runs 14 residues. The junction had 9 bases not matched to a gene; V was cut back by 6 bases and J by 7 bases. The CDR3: CASSWDRVSPGYTF. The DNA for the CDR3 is TGTGCCAGCAGCTGGGACAGGGTGTCGCCTGGCTACACCTTC.

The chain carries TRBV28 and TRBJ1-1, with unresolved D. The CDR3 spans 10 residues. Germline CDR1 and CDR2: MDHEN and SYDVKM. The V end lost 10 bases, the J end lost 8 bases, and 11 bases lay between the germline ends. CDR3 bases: TGTGCCACCTCCGATCTAGAAGCTTTCTTT. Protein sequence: CATSDLEAFF.

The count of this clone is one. CDR3 bases: TGTGCCAGCAGTTGGAGAATGGGACAGAGCAATGAGCAGTTCTTC. It encodes CASSWRMGQSNEQFF. The chain recombines TRBV28 with TRBJ2-1, with TRBD1 matching 7 bases. The ends lost 4 bases at V and 6 bases at J; junction bases unmatched: 9. CDR1 MDHEN and CDR2 SYDVKM come from the germline V gene. CDR3 size: 15 residues.

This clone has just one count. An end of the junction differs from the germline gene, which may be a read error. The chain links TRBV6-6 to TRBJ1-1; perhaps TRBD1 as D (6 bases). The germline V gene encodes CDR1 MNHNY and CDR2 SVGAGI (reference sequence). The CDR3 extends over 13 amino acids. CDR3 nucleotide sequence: TGTGCCAGCAGGGTTACAGGGAACGCTGAAGCTTTCTTT. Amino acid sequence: CASRVTGNAEAFF.

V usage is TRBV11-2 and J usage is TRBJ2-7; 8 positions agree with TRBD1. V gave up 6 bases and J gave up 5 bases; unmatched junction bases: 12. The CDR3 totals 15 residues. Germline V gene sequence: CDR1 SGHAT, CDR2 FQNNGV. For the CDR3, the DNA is TGTGCCAGCAGGCCCTGGGGACAGGAGATCCACGAGCAGTACTTC. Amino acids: CASRPWGQEIHEQYF.

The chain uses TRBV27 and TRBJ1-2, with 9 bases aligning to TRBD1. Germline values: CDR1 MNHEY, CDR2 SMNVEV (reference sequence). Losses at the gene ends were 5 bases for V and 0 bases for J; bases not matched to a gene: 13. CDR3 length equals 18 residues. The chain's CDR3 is CASSRAGTGFLANYGYTF. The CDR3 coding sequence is TGTGCCAGCAGTAGAGCCGGGACAGGGTTTTTAGCTAACTATGGCTACACCTTC.

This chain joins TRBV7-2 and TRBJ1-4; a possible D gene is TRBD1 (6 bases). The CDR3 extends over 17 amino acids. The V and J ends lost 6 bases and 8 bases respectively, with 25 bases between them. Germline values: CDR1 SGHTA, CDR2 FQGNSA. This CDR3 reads CASSPPGGNRVREKLFF. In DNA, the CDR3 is TGTGCCAGCAGTCCCCCCGGCGGAAACAGGGTTCGGGAAAAACTGTTTTTT.

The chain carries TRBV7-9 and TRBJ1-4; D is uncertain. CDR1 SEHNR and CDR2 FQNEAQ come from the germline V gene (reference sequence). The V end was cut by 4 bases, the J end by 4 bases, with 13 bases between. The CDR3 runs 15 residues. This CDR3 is CASSSREDGNEKLFF. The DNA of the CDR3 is TGTGCCAGCAGCTCGAGGGAGGACGGTAATGAAAAACTGTTTTTT.

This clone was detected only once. The CDR3 loop reads CAIRDSRGYYGYTF. As DNA, the CDR3 is TGTGCCATCAGGGACTCCAGGGGGTACTATGGCTACACCTTC. The V and J genes are TRBV10-3 and TRBJ1-2; 7 bases match TRBD1. The CDR3 runs 14 residues. Germline CDR1 and CDR2: ENHRY and SYGVKD. The junction had 7 bases not matched to a gene; V was cut back by 6 bases and J by 3 bases.

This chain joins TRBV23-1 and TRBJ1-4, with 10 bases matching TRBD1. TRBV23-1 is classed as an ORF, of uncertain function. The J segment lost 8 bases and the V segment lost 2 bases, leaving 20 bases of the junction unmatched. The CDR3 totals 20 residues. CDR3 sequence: CASSQQGTVGTGAISEKLFF. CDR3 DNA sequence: TGCGCCAGCAGTCAACAAGGGACCGTGGGGACAGGGGCCATTTCGGAAAAACTGTTTTTT.

CDR3 in DNA: TGTGCCAGCAGTATAGACAGGGGACCTTACGAGCAGTACTTC. This codes for CASSIDRGPYEQYF. This rearrangement joins TRBV6-1 to TRBJ2-7, with 8 positions matching TRBD1. Looked up from germline, CDR1 is MNHNS and CDR2 is SASEGT. The trim removed 5 bases at V and 4 bases at J, leaving 7 bases unmatched. The CDR3 runs 14 residues.

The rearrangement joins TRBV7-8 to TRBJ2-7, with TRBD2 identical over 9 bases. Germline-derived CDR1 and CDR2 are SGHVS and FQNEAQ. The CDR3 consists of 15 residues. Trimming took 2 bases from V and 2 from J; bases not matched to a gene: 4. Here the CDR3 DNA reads TGTGCCAGCAGCTTAATAGCGGGAGCCACCTACGAGCAGTACTTC. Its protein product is CASSLIAGATYEQYF.

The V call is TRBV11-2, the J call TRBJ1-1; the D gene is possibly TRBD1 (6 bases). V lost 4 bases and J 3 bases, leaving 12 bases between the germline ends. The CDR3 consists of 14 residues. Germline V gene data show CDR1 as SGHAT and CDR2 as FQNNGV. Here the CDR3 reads CASSSLPGDTEAFF. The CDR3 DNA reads TGTGCCAGCAGCTCACTGCCAGGGGACACTGAAGCTTTCTTT.

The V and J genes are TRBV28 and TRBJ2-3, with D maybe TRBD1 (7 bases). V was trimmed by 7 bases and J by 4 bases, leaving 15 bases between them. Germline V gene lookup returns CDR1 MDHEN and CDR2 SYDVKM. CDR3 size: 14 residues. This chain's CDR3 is CASTPGGNADTQYF. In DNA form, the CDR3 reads TGTGCCAGCACCCCAGGGGGGAACGCAGATACGCAGTATTTT.

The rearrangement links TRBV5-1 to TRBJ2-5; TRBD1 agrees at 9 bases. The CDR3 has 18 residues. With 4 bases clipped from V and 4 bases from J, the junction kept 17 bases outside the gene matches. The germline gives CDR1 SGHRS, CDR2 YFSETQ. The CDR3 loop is CASSRRGSGTGFGETQYF. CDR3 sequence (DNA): TGCGCCAGCAGCCGGAGAGGATCCGGGACAGGGTTTGGAGAGACCCAGTACTTC.

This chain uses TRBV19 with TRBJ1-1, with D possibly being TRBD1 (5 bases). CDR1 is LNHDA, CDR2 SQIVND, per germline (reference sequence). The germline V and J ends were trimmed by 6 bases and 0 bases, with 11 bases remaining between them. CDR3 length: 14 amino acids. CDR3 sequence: CASRPTVMNTEAFF. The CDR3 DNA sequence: TGTGCCAGTAGACCGACAGTAATGAACACTGAAGCTTTCTTT. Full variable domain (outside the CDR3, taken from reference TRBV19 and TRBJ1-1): DGGITQSPKYLFRKEGQNVTLSCEQNLNHDAMYWYRQDPGQGLRLIYYSQIVNDFQKGDIAEGYSVSREKKESFPLTVTSAQKNPTAFYLCASRPTVMNTEAFFGQGTRLTVV.

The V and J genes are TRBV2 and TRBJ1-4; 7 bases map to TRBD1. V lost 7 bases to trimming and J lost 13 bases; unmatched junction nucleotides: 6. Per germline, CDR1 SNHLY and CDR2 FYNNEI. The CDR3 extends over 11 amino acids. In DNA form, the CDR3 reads TGTGCCAGCATTGGGGACAGTGGACTGTTTTTT. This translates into CASIGDSGLFF.

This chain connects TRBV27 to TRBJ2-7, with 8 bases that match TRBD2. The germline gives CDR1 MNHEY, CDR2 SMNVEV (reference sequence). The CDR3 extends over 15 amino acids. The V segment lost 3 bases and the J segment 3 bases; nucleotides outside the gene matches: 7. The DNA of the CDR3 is TGTGCCAGCAGTTTGCGGGGGGCCTACCACTACGAGCAGTACTTC. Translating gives CASSLRGAYHYEQYF.

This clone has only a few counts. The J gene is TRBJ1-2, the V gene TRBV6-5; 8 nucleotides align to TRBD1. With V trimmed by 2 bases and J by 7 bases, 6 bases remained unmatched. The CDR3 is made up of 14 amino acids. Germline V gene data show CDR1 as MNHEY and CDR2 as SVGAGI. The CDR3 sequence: CASSYSGTGTGYTF. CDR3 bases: TGTGCCAGCAGTTACAGCGGGACAGGCACTGGCTACACCTTC.

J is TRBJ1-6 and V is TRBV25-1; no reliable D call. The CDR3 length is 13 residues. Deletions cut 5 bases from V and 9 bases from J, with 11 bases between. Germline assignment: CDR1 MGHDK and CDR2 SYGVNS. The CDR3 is CASSPHGSSPLHF. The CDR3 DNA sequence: TGTGCCAGCAGTCCCCACGGTAGTTCACCCCTCCACTTT.

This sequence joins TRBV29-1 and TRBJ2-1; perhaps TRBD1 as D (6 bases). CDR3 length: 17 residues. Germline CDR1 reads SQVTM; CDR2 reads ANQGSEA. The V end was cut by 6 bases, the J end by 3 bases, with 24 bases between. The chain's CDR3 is CSVARSRTAARYNEQFF. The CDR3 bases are TGCAGCGTGGCGCGTAGCAGGACAGCCGCCCGCTACAATGAGCAGTTCTTC.

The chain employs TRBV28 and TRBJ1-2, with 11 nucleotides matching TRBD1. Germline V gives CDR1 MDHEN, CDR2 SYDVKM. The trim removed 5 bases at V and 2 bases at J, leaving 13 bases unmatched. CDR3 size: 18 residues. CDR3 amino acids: CASSPSDRGREPNYGYTF. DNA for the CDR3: TGTGCCAGCAGTCCCTCGGACAGGGGGCGCGAACCCAACTATGGCTACACCTTC.